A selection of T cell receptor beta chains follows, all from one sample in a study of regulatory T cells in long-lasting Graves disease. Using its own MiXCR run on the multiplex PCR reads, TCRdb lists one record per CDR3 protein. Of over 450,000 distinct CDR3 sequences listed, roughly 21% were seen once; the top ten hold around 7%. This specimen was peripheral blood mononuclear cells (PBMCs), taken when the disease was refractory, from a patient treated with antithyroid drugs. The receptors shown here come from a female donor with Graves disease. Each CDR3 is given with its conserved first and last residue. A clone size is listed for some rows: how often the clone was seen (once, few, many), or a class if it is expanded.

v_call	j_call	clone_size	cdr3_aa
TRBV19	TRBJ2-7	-	CASSAASSGEQYF
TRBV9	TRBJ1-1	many	CASSGGGQSEAFF
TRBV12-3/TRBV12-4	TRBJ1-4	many	CASSNMGQGNEKLFF
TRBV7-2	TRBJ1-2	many	CASSLGGRSGYTF
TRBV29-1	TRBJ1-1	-	CSVERLRAEAFF
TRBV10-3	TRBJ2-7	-	CAISVVDRGYEQYF
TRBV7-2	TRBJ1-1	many	CASSLMGMNTEAFF
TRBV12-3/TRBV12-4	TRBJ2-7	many	CASSRRASYEQYF
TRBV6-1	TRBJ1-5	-	CASIRSPNQPQHF
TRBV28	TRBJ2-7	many	CASMGETGDHEQYF
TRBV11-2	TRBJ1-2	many	CASGTGYGYTF
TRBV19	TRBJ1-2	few	CASRQAHVYGYTF
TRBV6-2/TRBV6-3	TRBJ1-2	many	CASSEVSSGREDYTF
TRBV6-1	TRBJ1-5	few	CASSGPDRARYSNQPQHF
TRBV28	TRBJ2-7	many	CASRSQGREQYF
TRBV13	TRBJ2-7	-	CASSSGQSSQYF
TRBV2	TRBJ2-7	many	CASLIEQGYEQYF
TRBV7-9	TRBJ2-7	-	CASSPALGQGHYEQYF
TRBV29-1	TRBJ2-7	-	CSFTGTGFYEQYF
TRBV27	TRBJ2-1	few	CASSLSLGASNEQFF
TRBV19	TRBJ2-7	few	CASSARDRIYEQYF
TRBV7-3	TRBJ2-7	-	CASSLDRYSYEQYF
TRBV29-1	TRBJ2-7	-	CSVDEGINEQYF
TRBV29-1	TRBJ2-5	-	CSGGQGRETQYF
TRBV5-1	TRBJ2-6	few	CASSLAGQAFISGANVLTF
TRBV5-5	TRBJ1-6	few	CASSLSASSYNSPLHF
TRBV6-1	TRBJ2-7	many	CASSEVRGTGSSYEQYF
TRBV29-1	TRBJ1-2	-	CSAVQGAGGYTF
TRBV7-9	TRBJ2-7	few	CASSSLVAGGYEQYF
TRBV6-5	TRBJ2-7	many	CASSYAAGETYEQYF
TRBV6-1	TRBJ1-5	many	CASKRKSRDLGNQPQHF
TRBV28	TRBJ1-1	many	CASSFGGRVTNTEAFF
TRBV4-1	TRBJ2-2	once	CASSQGPSGRVTGELFF
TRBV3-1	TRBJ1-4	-	CASSHRDSNEKLFF
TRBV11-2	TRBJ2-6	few	CASRSWGSGANVLTF
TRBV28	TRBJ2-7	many	CASSSSPHEQYF
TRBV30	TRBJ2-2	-	CAWRLGTGATGELFF
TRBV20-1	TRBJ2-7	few	CSARLRDRLSYEQYF
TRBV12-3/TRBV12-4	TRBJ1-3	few	CASSLVLSSGNTIYF
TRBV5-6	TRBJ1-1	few	CASSYGGAEAFF